This T cell receptor (beta chain) was recorded in a study of technical replicates of blood from a few donors. The CDR3 consists of 11 residues. Germline V CDR1 and CDR2: MGHDK, SYGVNS. J lost 9 bases, V lost 4 bases, and 2 bases had no gene match. Clones were read by immunoSEQ multiplex PCR, and TCRdb kept only the in-frame ones, dropping some. This table holds more than 65,000 clones, about 97% found once. The chain has TRBV25-1 and TRBJ2-7; 8 nucleotides line up with TRBD1. Input material: T cells isolated from PBMCs. The sequence came from a human donor in good health. CDR3: CASSVGQGQYF. The DNA for the CDR3 is TGTGCCAGCAGTGTCGGACAGGGGCAGTACTTC.